These 6 T cell receptor beta chains came from one sample sequenced in a study of blood T cell repertoires in COVID-19. Assay used: immunoSEQ multiplex PCR; TCRdb lists only in-frame clones, some missing. The data show 55,000 to 85,000 clones, with roughly 85% seen just once and more than 25% held by the top ten. Sequencing was done on a sample of peripheral blood. These receptors originate from a man in his sixties with active or convalescent COVID-19.

This chain joins TRBV24-1 and TRBJ2-3; 9 nucleotides agree with TRBD1. CDR3 length: 17 residues. The V and J ends lost 4 bases and 7 bases, in that order; junction bases with no gene match: 14. The V gene's germline CDR1 is KGHDR and CDR2 SFDVKD. CDR3 region: CATSDSTGTGIVNTQYF. The CDR3 DNA reads TGTGCCACCAGTGACTCGACCGGGACAGGGATAGTGAATACGCAGTATTTT.

On this clone: The sample holds other DNA sequences that translate to the same CDR3. The chain recombines TRBV5-6 with TRBJ1-5; D might be TRBD1 (5 bases). V was pared by 6 bases and J by 2 bases, with 12 bases between. CDR1 and CDR2 (germline): SGHDT, YYEEEE. This CDR3 is 14 amino acids long. CDR3: CASNNWGGNQPQHF. As DNA, the CDR3 is TGTGCCAGCAACAACTGGGGCGGCAATCAGCCCCAGCATTTT.

The gene calls are TRBV24-1 and TRBJ2-7, with D tentatively TRBD2 (5 bases). The length of the CDR3 is 15 residues. The germline V gene has CDR1 KGHDR and CDR2 SFDVKD. The V end was cut by 4 bases, the J end by 3 bases, with 15 bases between. The CDR3 sequence: CATSDLAQGGYEQYF. For the CDR3, the DNA is TGTGCCACCAGTGACCTCGCGCAAGGAGGCTACGAGCAGTACTTC.

This clone was counted a few times. The chain uses TRBV19 and TRBJ1-1, with D perhaps matching TRBD1 (6 bases). V was trimmed by 7 bases and J by 0 bases, leaving 12 bases between them. There are 14 residues in the CDR3. Per germline, CDR1 LNHDA and CDR2 SQIVND (reference sequence). The CDR3 DNA follows: TGTGCCAGTACCCTAGGGGGTATGAACACTGAAGCTTTCTTT. Protein sequence: CASTLGGMNTEAFF.

The chain joins TRBV5-1 to TRBJ2-5; D perhaps matches TRBD1 (5 bases). The ends were cut back, 4 bases at V and 2 bases at J, with 15 bases in the middle. The CDR3 spans 15 residues. In germline, CDR1 is SGHRS, CDR2 YFSETQ. CDR3 residues: CASSRTVSGQETQYF. The DNA of the CDR3 is TGCGCCAGCAGCCGAACGGTTTCAGGGCAAGAGACCCAGTACTTC. Combining the CDR3 with reference TRBV5-1 and TRBJ2-5 gives the whole variable domain KAGVTQTPRYLIKTRGQQVTLSCSPISGHRSVSWYQQTPGQGLQFLFEYFSETQRNKGNFPGRFSGRQFSNSRSEMNVSTLELGDSALYLCASSRTVSGQETQYFGPGTRLLVL.

The V and J genes are TRBV29-1 and TRBJ1-2; 8 bases line up with TRBD1. J gave up 6 bases and V 2 bases, and 8 bases lay outside the gene matches. Germline assignment: CDR1 SQVTM and CDR2 ANQGSEA. The CDR3 is 14 residues long. CDR3 amino acids: CSVESGRGQHGYTF. The CDR3 DNA sequence: TGCAGCGTTGAAAGCGGCAGGGGGCAGCATGGCTACACCTTC. Supplemented by reference TRBV29-1 and TRBJ1-2, the full variable domain reads SAVISQKPSRDICQRGTSLTIQCQVDSQVTMMFWYRQQPGQSLTLIATANQGSEATYESGFVIDKFPISRPNLTFSTLTVSNMSPEDSSIYLCSVESGRGQHGYTFGSGTRLTVV.